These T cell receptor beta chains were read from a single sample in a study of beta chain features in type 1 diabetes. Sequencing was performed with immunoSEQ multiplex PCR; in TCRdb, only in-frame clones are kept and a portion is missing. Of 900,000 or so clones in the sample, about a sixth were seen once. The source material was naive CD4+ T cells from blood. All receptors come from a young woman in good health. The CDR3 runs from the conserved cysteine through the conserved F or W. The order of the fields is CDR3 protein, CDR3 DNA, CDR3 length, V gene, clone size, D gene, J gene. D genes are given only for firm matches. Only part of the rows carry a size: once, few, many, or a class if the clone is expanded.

CASSLTGGRNEKLFF | TGTGCCAGCAGTTTAACAGGGGGCCGAAATGAAAAACTGTTTTTT | 15 | TRBV27 | few | TRBD1 | TRBJ1-4
CASSRPRASPFGQETQYF | TGTGCCAGCAGCCGTCCCCGAGCCTCCCCTTTCGGCCAAGAGACCCAGTACTTC | 18 | TRBV7-9 | . | . | TRBJ2-5
CASSLLVRYNEQFF | TGCGCCAGCAGCTTACTCGTGCGATACAATGAGCAGTTCTTC | 14 | TRBV5-1 | few | . | TRBJ2-1
CASSLERRGRLGRETQYF | TGTGCCAGCAGCTTAGAGCGAAGGGGTCGCTTGGGACGAGAGACCCAGTACTTC | 18 | TRBV7-8 | . | . | TRBJ2-5
CASSLTKDNYNEQFF | TGTGCCAGCAGCTTAACGAAGGACAATTACAATGAGCAGTTCTTC | 15 | TRBV7-3 | few | . | TRBJ2-1
CASKGPGDTQYF | TGTGCCAGCAAGGGTCCGGGGGATACGCAGTATTTT | 12 | TRBV21-1 | few | . | TRBJ2-3
CASSQTSTGLETQYF | TGTGCCAGCAGTCAAACGTCAACAGGGTTAGAGACCCAGTACTTC | 15 | TRBV4-2 | few | . | TRBJ2-5
CASSPQGSDQPQHF | TGTGCCAGCAGCCCACAGGGGAGCGATCAGCCCCAGCATTTT | 14 | TRBV2 | . | TRBD1 | TRBJ1-5
CASSLEAGGTEAFF | TGTGCCAGCAGCTTAGAAGCAGGGGGCACTGAAGCTTTCTTT | 14 | TRBV7-2 | few | TRBD1 | TRBJ1-1
CASSLIGGQGGTEAFF | TGTGCCAGCAGCCTCATAGGGGGACAGGGCGGCACTGAAGCTTTCTTT | 16 | TRBV7-2 | few | TRBD1 | TRBJ1-1
CASSSYRDRGRETQYF | TGTGCCAGCAGCTCCTACCGGGACAGGGGGCGGGAGACCCAGTACTTC | 16 | TRBV7-2 | few | TRBD1 | TRBJ2-5
CASSLESGSYEQYF | TGTGCCAGCAGTTTAGAGTCAGGGTCCTACGAGCAGTACTTC | 14 | TRBV28 | once | . | TRBJ2-7
CASSEGYSNQPQHF | TGTGCCAGCAGTGAGGGTTATAGCAATCAGCCCCAGCATTTT | 14 | TRBV6-1 | . | . | TRBJ1-5
CASSTTTDTQYF | TGTGCCAGCAGCACAACCACAGATACGCAGTATTTT | 12 | TRBV5-4 | few | . | TRBJ2-3
CASSLGQETYEQYF | TGCGCCAGCAGCTTAGGACAGGAGACCTACGAGCAGTACTTC | 14 | TRBV5-1 | few | TRBD1 | TRBJ2-7
CASSQGGTIVSDTQYF | TGTGCCAGCAGCCAAGGAGGGACGATAGTTTCGGATACGCAGTATTTT | 16 | TRBV14 | few | . | TRBJ2-3
CASSLDTGTDTQYF | TGTGCCAGCAGTTTAGACACCGGCACAGATACGCAGTATTTT | 14 | TRBV27 | few | . | TRBJ2-3
CASSPRGGETQYF | TGTGCCAGTAGTCCCCGCGGGGGCGAGACCCAGTACTTC | 13 | TRBV19 | few | . | TRBJ2-5
CASSHRRGRGPPDTQYF | TGTGCCAGCAGTCACCGCCGGGGCAGGGGCCCGCCAGATACGCAGTATTTT | 17 | TRBV28 | . | . | TRBJ2-3
CASSLRTGAQGELFF | TGTGCCAGCAGTTTGCGGACAGGTGCTCAGGGGGAGCTGTTTTTT | 15 | TRBV27 | . | TRBD1 | TRBJ2-2
CASSPGGKRDNEQFF | TGTGCCAGCAGTCCAGGGGGAAAGAGGGACAATGAGCAGTTCTTC | 15 | TRBV28 | . | TRBD1 | TRBJ2-1
CASSLVGTGYTGELFF | TGTGCCAGCAGCTTGGTAGGGACAGGGTACACCGGGGAGCTGTTTTTT | 16 | TRBV5-4 | . | TRBD1 | TRBJ2-2
CASSHRDRDEKLFF | TGTGCCAGCAGCCACCGGGACAGGGATGAAAAACTGTTTTTT | 14 | TRBV21-1 | . | . | TRBJ1-4
CASSVSPGTDSYEQYF | TGTGCCAGCAGCGTATCGCCCGGGACGGACTCCTACGAGCAGTACTTC | 16 | TRBV9 | few | . | TRBJ2-7
CASSFETGSYNEQFF | TGTGCCAGCAGCTTCGAAACGGGGTCCTACAATGAGCAGTTCTTC | 15 | TRBV5-4 | few | . | TRBJ2-1
CASNLLAGTYNEQFF | TGCGCCAGCAACCTCCTAGCGGGAACTTACAATGAGCAGTTCTTC | 15 | TRBV5-1 | . | TRBD2 | TRBJ2-1
CASSFGRWTGELFF | TGCGCCAGCAGCTTTGGGAGGTGGACCGGGGAGCTGTTTTTT | 14 | TRBV5-1 | . | . | TRBJ2-2
CASGGQPGGTEAFF | TGTGCCAGCGGAGGACAGCCGGGCGGCACTGAAGCTTTCTTT | 14 | TRBV6-1 | few | . | TRBJ1-1
CASSLVGGVNTGELFF | TGTGCCAGCAGCTTAGTAGGGGGCGTTAACACCGGGGAGCTGTTTTTT | 16 | TRBV7-2 | few | TRBD1 | TRBJ2-2
CASSYSRQGLDGYTF | TGTGCCAGCAGTTACTCTAGACAGGGTCTTGATGGCTACACCTTC | 15 | TRBV6-6 | few | TRBD1 | TRBJ1-2
CASRWTDPSYEQYF | TGTGCCAGCAGGTGGACGGATCCTTCCTACGAGCAGTACTTC | 14 | TRBV28 | . | . | TRBJ2-7
CAISALGPSGNTGELFF | TGTGCCATCAGTGCCCTCGGTCCTAGCGGGAACACCGGGGAGCTGTTTTTT | 17 | TRBV10-3 | few | TRBD2 | TRBJ2-2
CASRQGGGAPAFF | TGTGCCAGCAGACAGGGTGGTGGGGCTCCAGCTTTCTTT | 13 | TRBV9 | . | . | TRBJ1-1
CSVGHRLSTDTQYF | TGCAGCGTCGGACACCGCCTTAGCACAGATACGCAGTATTTT | 14 | TRBV29-1 | few | . | TRBJ2-3
CASSQGQRNEKLFF | TGTGCCAGCAGCCAAGGCCAAAGAAATGAAAAACTGTTTTTT | 14 | TRBV7-9 | few | . | TRBJ1-4
CASSLISSRGARAGNEQFF | TGTGCCAGCAGCTTAATCTCCAGCCGCGGGGCCCGGGCGGGTAATGAGCAGTTCTTC | 19 | TRBV7-6 | few | . | TRBJ2-1
CASRRQGSTDTQYF | TGTGCCAGCAGGCGACAGGGGAGCACAGATACGCAGTATTTT | 14 | TRBV11-2 | . | TRBD1 | TRBJ2-3
CASSVDGNTASYNEQFF | TGTGCCAGCAGCGTGGACGGGAACACGGCCTCCTACAATGAGCAGTTCTTC | 17 | TRBV5-4 | few | . | TRBJ2-1
CASSYSDSYEQYF | TGTGCCAGCAGTTACTCCGACAGCTACGAGCAGTACTTC | 13 | TRBV6-6 | . | . | TRBJ2-7
CASSYVVSGEQFF | TGTGCCAGCAGCTATGTAGTAAGCGGTGAGCAGTTCTTC | 13 | TRBV7-3 | . | . | TRBJ2-1
CASSSKLQTRSLSGAGELFF | TGTGCCAGCAGCTCGAAACTCCAAACTAGGAGCTTAAGTGGAGCCGGGGAGCTGTTTTTT | 20 | TRBV5-4 | . | . | TRBJ2-2
CASRDAQGNTDTQYF | TGTGCCAGCAGGGACGCACAGGGGAACACAGATACGCAGTATTTT | 15 | TRBV28 | few | TRBD1 | TRBJ2-3
CASRGGHSGYGYTF | TGTGCCAGTCGGGGGGGGCACAGCGGCTATGGCTACACCTTC | 14 | TRBV19 | . | . | TRBJ1-2
CASSPTSGRYEQYF | TGTGCCAGCTCACCAACTAGCGGGCGCTACGAGCAGTACTTC | 14 | TRBV18 | few | TRBD2 | TRBJ2-7
CASSVGAGANQPQHF | TGTGCCAGCAGCGTAGGGGCAGGGGCCAATCAGCCCCAGCATTTT | 15 | TRBV9 | few | . | TRBJ1-5
CAISESTGQEFF | TGTGCCATCAGTGAGTCGACTGGACAGGAGTTCTTC | 12 | TRBV10-3 | many | TRBD1 | TRBJ2-1
CSVEDYQGLLGNEQFF | TGCAGCGTTGAAGATTATCAGGGGCTCCTGGGGAATGAGCAGTTCTTC | 16 | TRBV29-1 | few | . | TRBJ2-1
CASSVPSGSRYEQYF | TGTGCCAGCAGTGTACCTAGCGGGAGTAGATACGAGCAGTACTTC | 15 | TRBV28 | . | TRBD2 | TRBJ2-7
CASSLFPSGSGYGYTF | TGTGCCAGCAGCTTATTCCCTTCGGGGTCAGGCTATGGCTACACCTTC | 16 | TRBV7-2 | . | . | TRBJ1-2
CASSLSGSHGLETQYF | TGTGCCAGCAGCCTTAGCGGGAGTCATGGTCTAGAGACCCAGTACTTC | 16 | TRBV7-9 | . | TRBD2 | TRBJ2-5
CASSLWGAYNEQFF | TGTGCTAGCAGCTTGTGGGGGGCCTACAATGAGCAGTTCTTC | 14 | TRBV7-7 | few | . | TRBJ2-1
CASSPRSGDEQFF | TGTGCCAGCAGCCCGCGGAGTGGGGATGAGCAGTTCTTC | 13 | TRBV11-2 | . | . | TRBJ2-1
CASSLRQENTEAFF | TGTGCCAGCAGCTTAAGACAAGAGAACACTGAAGCTTTCTTT | 14 | TRBV7-9 | . | . | TRBJ1-1
CASSLGSGSLNTGELFF | TGTGCCAGCAGCTTAGGAAGCGGGAGCCTGAACACCGGGGAGCTGTTTTTT | 17 | TRBV7-8 | . | TRBD2 | TRBJ2-2
CASSSRDRNTEAFF | TGTGCCAGCAGCTCCAGGGACAGAAACACTGAAGCTTTCTTT | 14 | TRBV9 | few | TRBD1 | TRBJ1-1
CASSEALREKLFF | TGTGCCAGCAGTGAAGCGCTTCGCGAAAAACTGTTTTTT | 13 | TRBV6-1 | . | . | TRBJ1-4